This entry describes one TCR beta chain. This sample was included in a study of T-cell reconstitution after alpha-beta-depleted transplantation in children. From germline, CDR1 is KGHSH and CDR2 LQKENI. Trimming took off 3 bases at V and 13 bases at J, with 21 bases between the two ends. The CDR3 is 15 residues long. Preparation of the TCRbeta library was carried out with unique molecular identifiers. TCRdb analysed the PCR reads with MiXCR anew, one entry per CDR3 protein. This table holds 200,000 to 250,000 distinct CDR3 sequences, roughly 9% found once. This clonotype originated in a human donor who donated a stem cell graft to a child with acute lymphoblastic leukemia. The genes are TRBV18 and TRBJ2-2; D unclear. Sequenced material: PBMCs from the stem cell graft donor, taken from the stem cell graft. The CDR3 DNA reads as TGTGCCAGCTCACCTCAGACCCCGGAGTTAGAAGGGCTGTTTTTT. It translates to CASSPQTPELEGLFF.